These T cell receptor beta chains were read from a single sample in a study of human T cells and chemical hapten exposure. TCRdb re-derived calls from the RACE reads in MiXCR, one entry per CDR3 protein. The table lists tens of thousands of distinct CDR3 sequences, roughly 11% of them singletons. The sequenced sample was whole blood, obtained in connection with sensitization to the hapten diphenylcyclopropenone (DPC). The receptors were gathered from a man aged 40-49 years with alopecia areata. Some clones in this sample may be carry-over from other donors' samples. CDR3s include the opening cysteine and the closing phenylalanine or tryptophan. Each record gives: J gene, clone size, D gene, V gene, CDR3 DNA, CDR3 protein. The D gene is left open where the match is weak. The size of a clone is reported for some rows only, either as once, few or many, or as a class for expanded clones.

TRBJ2-7,-,-,TRBV29-1,TGCAGCGCTCTCTCGGACAATTCCTACGAGCAGTACTTC,CSALSDNSYEQYF
TRBJ1-3,few,-,TRBV7-9,TGTGCCAGCGGAGTTGGGAGAAACACCATATATTTT,CASGVGRNTIYF
TRBJ2-1,-,TRBD2,TRBV7-3,TGTGCCAGCAGCTCGTTAGCGGGAGAGAATAATGAGCAGTTCTTC,CASSSLAGENNEQFF
TRBJ1-4,few,TRBD1,TRBV5-1,TGCGCCAGCAGCTTGGAGACAGGGATTCGTGAAAAACTGTTTTTT,CASSLETGIREKLFF
TRBJ2-3,-,-,TRBV9,TGTGCCAGCAGCGTATTAACTGGGGCAGATACGCAGTATTTT,CASSVLTGADTQYF
TRBJ1-2,few,-,TRBV2,TGTGCCAGCAGTGAATTATCAGGGGCCTATGGCTACACCTTC,CASSELSGAYGYTF
TRBJ2-3,-,TRBD1,TRBV12-3/TRBV12-4,TGTGCCAGCAGTCCCCCGCCCACGACAGGGACCACAGATACGCAGTATTTT,CASSPPPTTGTTDTQYF
TRBJ2-2,-,TRBD1,TRBV12-3/TRBV12-4,TGTGCCAGCAGCCCCCGGGACAGAAACACCGGGGAGCTGTTTTTT,CASSPRDRNTGELFF
TRBJ2-1,-,TRBD1,TRBV6-1,TGTGCCAGCAGTACGGACAGGGGGAGGAATGAGCAGTTCTTC,CASSTDRGRNEQFF
TRBJ1-1,many,-,TRBV7-9,TGTGCCAGCAGCTTAACGGCAAATCAGGGAACTGAAGCTTTCTTT,CASSLTANQGTEAFF
TRBJ2-5,-,TRBD1,TRBV14,TGTGCCAGCAGCTCGGGACAGCTTCAAGAGACCCAGTACTTC,CASSSGQLQETQYF
TRBJ2-4,many,TRBD2,TRBV7-9,TGTGCCAGCAGCTCTGGACTAGCGGTAGCCAAAAACATTCAGTACTTC,CASSSGLAVAKNIQYF
TRBJ2-1,few,-,TRBV6-5,TGTGCCAGCAGTTCCAGTTGGGGGCAGATTGACAATGAGCAGTTCTTC,CASSSSWGQIDNEQFF
TRBJ2-5,-,-,TRBV19,TGTGCCAGTAGCGACCTTCTCTACGAGACCCAGTACTTC,CASSDLLYETQYF
TRBJ2-7,-,-,TRBV3-1,TGTGCCAGCAGCCAAGGTGGGGGGTCCGCGTGGATCTACGAGCAGTACTTC,CASSQGGGSAWIYEQYF
TRBJ2-7,few,-,TRBV20-1,TGCAGTGCTACGGACCGCAGCTCCTACGAGCAGTACTTC,CSATDRSSYEQYF
TRBJ1-2,-,-,TRBV6-2/TRBV6-3,TGTGCCAGCAGTTACCCCGCCAGGGCAGACTATGGCTACACCTTC,CASSYPARADYGYTF
TRBJ2-6,-,TRBD1,TRBV2,TGTGCCAGCATCTTCGACAGGGCTGGGGCCAACGTCCTGACTTTC,CASIFDRAGANVLTF
TRBJ1-1,-,-,TRBV20-1,TGCAGTGCTCGAAGTCGGGCAGGGGAAGCTTTCTTT,CSARSRAGEAFF
TRBJ1-6,many,-,TRBV9,TGTGCCAGCAGCGTCAGCAATTCACCCCTCCACTTT,CASSVSNSPLHF
TRBJ2-2,-,-,TRBV7-6,TGTGCCAGCAGCTCTTCCCCCTCGACGAACACCGGGGAGCTGTTTTTT,CASSSSPSTNTGELFF
TRBJ1-6,-,-,TRBV27,TGTGCCAGCAGTTCCCCCGCAGGGGTAGCTTCACCCCTCCACTTT,CASSSPAGVASPLHF
TRBJ2-3,-,TRBD2,TRBV7-2,TGTGCCAGCAGCCGCCAGCTGGGGCTAGCGGCTTACGATACGCAGTATTTT,CASSRQLGLAAYDTQYF
TRBJ2-1,-,TRBD2,TRBV25-1,TGTGCCAGCAGTGCAAGTAGTAGCGGGAGGGTCAGCTCCTACAATGAGCAGTTCTTC,CASSASSSGRVSSYNEQFF